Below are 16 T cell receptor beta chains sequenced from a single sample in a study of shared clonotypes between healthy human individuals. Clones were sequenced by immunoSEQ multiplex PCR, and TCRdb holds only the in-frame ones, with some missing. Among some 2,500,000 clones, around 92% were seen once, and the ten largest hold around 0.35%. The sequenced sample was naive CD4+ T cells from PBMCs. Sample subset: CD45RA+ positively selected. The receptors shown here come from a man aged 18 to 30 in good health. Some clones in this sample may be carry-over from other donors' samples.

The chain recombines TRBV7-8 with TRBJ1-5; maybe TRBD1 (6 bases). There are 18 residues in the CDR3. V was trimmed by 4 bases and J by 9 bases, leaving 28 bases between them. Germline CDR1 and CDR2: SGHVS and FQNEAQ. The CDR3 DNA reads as TGTGCCAGCAGCTCCCCCCTGGGGGGCCCATCTGGACGTGGGCCCCAGCATTTT. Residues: CASSSPLGGPSGRGPQHF.

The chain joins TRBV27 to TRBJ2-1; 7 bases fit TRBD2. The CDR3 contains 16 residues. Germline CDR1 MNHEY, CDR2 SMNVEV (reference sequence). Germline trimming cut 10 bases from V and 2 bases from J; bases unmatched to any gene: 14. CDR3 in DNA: TGTGCCACCACCAACCTCGCGGGAGTTGCCTACAATGAGCAGTTCTTC. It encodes CATTNLAGVAYNEQFF.

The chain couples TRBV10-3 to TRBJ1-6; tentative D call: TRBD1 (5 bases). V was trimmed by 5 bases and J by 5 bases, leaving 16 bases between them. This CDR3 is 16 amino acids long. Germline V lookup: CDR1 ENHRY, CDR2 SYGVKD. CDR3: CAISPRGTLDNSPLHF. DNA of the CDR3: TGTGCCATCAGTCCCCGAGGGACTCTGGATAATTCACCCCTCCACTTT.

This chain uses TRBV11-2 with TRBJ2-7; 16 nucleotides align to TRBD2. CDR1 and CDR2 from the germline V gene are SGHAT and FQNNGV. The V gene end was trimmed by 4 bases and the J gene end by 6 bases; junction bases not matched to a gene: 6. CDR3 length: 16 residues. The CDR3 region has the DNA TGTGCCAGCAGCTGGGGACTAGCGGGAGGGTTCCTCGAGCAGTACTTC. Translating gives CASSWGLAGGFLEQYF.

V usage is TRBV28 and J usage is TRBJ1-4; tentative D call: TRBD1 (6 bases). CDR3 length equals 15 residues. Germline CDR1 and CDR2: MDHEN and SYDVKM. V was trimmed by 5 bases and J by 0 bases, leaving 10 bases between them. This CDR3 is CASSTRQATNEKLFF. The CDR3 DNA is TGTGCCAGCAGTACTCGACAGGCAACTAATGAAAAACTGTTTTTT.

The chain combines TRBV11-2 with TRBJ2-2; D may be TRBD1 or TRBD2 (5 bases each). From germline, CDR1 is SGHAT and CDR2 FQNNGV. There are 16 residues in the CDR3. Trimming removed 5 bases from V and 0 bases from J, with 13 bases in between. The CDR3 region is CASSQRDPSNTGELFF. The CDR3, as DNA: TGTGCCAGCAGCCAAAGGGACCCTTCGAACACCGGGGAGCTGTTTTTT.

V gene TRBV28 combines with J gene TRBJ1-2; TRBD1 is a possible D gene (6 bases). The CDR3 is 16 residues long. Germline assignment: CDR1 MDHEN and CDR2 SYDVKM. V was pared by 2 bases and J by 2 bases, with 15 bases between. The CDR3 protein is CASSLGGADLNYGYTF. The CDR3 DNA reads TGTGCCAGCAGTTTAGGGGGGGCTGACTTGAACTATGGCTACACCTTC.

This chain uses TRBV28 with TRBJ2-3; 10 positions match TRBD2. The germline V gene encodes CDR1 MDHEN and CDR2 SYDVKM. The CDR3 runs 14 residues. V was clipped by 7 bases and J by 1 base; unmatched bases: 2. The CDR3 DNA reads TGTGCCAGCACAGCGGGAGGGCGCACAGATACGCAGTATTTT. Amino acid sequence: CASTAGGRTDTQYF.

The CDR3 DNA sequence: TGTGCCAGCAGCGTCGGGACTAGCGGGAGATACGAGCAGTACTTC. This sequence encodes CASSVGTSGRYEQYF. V usage is TRBV5-8 and J usage is TRBJ2-7; 14 positions agree with TRBD2. Germline V gene lookup returns CDR1 SGHTS and CDR2 YDEGEE. J lost 4 bases, V lost 4 bases, and 4 bases had no gene match. There are 15 residues in the CDR3.

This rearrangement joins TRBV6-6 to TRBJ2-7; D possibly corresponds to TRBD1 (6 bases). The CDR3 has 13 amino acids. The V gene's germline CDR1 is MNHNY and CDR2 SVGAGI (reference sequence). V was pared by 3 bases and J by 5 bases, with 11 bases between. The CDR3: CASSYKGVDEQYF. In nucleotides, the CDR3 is TGTGCCAGCAGTTATAAGGGGGTGGACGAGCAGTACTTC.

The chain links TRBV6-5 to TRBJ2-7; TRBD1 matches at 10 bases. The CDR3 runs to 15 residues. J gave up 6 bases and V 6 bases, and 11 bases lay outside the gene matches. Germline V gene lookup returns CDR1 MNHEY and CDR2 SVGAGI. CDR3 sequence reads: CASRPPGQGMGEQYF. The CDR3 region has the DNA TGTGCCAGCAGGCCACCGGGACAGGGGATGGGCGAGCAGTACTTC.

CDR3 amino acids: CASTSFNEKLFF. As DNA, the CDR3 is TGTGCCAGCACCAGTTTTAATGAAAAACTGTTTTTT. V and J are TRBV28 and TRBJ1-4; D gene ambiguous. This CDR3 region has 12 residues. CDR1 and CDR2 (germline): MDHEN, SYDVKM. V lost 7 bases to trimming and J lost 4 bases, with 7 bases between them. The full variable domain, in which reference TRBV28 and TRBJ1-4 provide the parts outside the CDR3, is DVKVTQSSRYLVKRTGEKVFLECVQDMDHENMFWYRQDPGLGLRLIYFSYDVKMKEKGDIPEGYSVSREKKERFSLILESASTNQTSMYLCASTSFNEKLFFGSGTQLSVL.

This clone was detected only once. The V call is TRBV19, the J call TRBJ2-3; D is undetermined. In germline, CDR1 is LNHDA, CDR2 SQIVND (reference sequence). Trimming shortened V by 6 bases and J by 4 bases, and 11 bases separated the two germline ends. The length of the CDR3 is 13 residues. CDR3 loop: CASRQQGPDTQYF. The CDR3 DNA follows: TGTGCCAGTAGACAGCAAGGCCCAGATACGCAGTATTTT.

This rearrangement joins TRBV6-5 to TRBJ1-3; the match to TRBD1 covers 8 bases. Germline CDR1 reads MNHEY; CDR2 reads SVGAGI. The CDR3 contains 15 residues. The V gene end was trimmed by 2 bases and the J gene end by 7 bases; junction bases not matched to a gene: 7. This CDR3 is CASSYDRGSINTIYF. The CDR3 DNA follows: TGTGCCAGCAGTTACGACAGGGGTTCTATCAACACCATATATTTT.

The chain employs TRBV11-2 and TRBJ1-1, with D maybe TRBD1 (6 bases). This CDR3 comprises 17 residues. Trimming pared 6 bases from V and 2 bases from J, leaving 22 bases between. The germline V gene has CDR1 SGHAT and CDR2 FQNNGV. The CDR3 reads CASRQAFRGRSNTEAFF. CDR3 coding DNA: TGTGCCAGCAGACAAGCTTTCAGGGGCCGATCAAACACTGAAGCTTTCTTT.

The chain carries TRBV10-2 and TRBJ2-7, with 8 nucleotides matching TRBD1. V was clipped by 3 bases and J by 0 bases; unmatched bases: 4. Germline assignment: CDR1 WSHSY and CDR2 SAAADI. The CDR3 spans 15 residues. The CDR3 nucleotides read TGCGCCAGCAGTGACCCAGGGGGCAGCTCCTACGAGCAGTACTTC. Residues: CASSDPGGSSYEQYF.